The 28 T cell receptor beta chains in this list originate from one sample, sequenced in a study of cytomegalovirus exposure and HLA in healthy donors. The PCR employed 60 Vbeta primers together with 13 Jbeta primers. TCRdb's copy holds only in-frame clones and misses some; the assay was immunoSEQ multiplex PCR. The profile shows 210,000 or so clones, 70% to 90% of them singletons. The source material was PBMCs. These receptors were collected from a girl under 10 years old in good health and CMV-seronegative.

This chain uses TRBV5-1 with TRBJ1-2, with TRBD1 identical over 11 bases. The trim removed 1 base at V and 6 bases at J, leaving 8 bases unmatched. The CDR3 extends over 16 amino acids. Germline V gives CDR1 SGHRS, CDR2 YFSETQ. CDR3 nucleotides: TGCGCCAGCAGCTTGATACAAGGACAGGGGGCGCATGGCTACACCTTC. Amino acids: CASSLIQGQGAHGYTF.

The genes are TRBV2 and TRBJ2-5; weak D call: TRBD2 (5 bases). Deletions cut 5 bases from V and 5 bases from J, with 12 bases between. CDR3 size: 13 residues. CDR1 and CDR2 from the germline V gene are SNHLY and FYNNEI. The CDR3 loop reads CASSFNRGETQYF. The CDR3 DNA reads TGTGCCAGCAGTTTCAATCGAGGGGAGACCCAGTACTTC.

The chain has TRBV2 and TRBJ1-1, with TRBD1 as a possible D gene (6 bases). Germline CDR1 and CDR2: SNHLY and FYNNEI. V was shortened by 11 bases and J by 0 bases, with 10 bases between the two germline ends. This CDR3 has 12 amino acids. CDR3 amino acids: CARQVMNTEAFF. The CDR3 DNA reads TGTGCCCGACAGGTTATGAACACTGAAGCTTTCTTT.

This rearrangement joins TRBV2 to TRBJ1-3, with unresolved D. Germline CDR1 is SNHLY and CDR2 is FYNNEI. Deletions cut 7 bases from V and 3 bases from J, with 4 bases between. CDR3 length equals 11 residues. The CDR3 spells CASNGGNTIYF. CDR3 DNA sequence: TGTGCCAGCAACGGTGGAAACACCATATATTTT.

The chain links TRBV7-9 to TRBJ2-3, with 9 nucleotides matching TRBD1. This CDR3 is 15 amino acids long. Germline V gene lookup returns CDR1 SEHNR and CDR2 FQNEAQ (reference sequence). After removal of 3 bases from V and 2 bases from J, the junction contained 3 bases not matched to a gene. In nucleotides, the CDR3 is TGTGCCAGCAGCTTTGGACAGGGGAACACAGATACGCAGTATTTT. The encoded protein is CASSFGQGNTDTQYF.

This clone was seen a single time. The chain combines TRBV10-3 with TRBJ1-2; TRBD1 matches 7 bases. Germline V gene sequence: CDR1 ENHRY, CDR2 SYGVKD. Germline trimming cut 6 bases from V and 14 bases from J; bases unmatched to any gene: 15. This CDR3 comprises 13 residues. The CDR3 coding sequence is TGTGCCATCAGACCCGACAGGGCGATGGCTACAACCTTC. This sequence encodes CAIRPDRAMATTF.

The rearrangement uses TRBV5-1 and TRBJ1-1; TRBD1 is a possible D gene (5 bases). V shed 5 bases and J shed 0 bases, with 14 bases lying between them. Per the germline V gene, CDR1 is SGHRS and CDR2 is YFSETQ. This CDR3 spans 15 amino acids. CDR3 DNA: TGCGCCAGCAGGACCCAGGGCGGATTGAACACTGAAGCTTTCTTT. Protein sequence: CASRTQGGLNTEAFF.

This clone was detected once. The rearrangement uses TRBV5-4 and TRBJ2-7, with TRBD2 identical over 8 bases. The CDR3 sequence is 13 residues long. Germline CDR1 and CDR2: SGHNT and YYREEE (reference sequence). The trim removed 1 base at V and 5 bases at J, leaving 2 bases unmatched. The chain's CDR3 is CASSLNGGDEQYF. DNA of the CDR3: TGTGCCAGCAGCTTGAACGGGGGGGACGAGCAGTACTTC.

The CDR3 spells CASRRVAGGGEQYF. In DNA form, the CDR3 reads TGTGCCAGTAGGAGAGTAGCGGGAGGGGGGGAGCAGTACTTC. The rearrangement joins TRBV19 to TRBJ2-5, with 11 bases fitting TRBD2. The germline V gene has CDR1 LNHDA and CDR2 SQIVND (reference sequence). The CDR3 is made up of 14 amino acids. Germline trimming cut 6 bases from V and 11 bases from J; bases unmatched to any gene: 11.

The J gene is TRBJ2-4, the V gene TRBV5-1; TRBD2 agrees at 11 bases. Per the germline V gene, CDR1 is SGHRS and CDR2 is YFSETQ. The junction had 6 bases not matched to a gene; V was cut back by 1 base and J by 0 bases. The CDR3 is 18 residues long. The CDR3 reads CASSLPTSGDIAKNIQYF. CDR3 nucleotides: TGCGCCAGCAGCTTGCCGACTAGCGGGGATATAGCCAAAAACATTCAGTACTTC.

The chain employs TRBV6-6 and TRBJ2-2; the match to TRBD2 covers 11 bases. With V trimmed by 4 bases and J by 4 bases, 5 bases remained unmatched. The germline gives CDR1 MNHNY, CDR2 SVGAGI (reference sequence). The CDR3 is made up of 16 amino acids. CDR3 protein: CASSFSGGAGTGELFF. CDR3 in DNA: TGTGCCAGCAGTTTTAGCGGGGGGGCTGGCACCGGGGAGCTGTTTTTT.

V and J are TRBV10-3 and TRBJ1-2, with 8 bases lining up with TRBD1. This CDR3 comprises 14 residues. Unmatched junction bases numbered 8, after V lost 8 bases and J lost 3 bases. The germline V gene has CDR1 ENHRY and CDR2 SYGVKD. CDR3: CAIRDRSQDYGYTF. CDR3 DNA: TGTGCCATCCGGGACAGGTCGCAAGACTATGGCTACACCTTC.

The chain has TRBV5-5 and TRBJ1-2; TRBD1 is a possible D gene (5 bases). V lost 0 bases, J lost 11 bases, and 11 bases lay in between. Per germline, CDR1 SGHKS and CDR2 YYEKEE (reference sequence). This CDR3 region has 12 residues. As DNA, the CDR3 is TGTGCCAGCAGCTTGGACAGGCTGGGTTACACCTTC. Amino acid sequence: CASSLDRLGYTF.

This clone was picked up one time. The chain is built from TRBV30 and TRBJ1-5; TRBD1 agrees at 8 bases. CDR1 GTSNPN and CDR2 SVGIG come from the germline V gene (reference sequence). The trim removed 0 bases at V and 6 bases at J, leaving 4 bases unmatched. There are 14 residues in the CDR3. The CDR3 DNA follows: TGTGCCTGGAGTGTAGGACAGGGCTCTCAGCCCCAGCATTTT. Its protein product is CAWSVGQGSQPQHF. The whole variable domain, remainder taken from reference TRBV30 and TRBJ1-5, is SQTIHQWPATLVQPVGSPLSLECTVEGTSNPNLYWYRQAAGRGLQLLFYSVGIGQISSEVPQNLSASRPQDRQFILSSKKLLLSDSGFYLCAWSVGQGSQPQHFGDGTRLSIL.

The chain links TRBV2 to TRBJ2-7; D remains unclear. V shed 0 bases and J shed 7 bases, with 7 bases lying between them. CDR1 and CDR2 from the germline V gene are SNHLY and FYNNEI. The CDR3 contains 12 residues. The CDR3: CASSEAAVEQYF. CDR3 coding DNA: TGTGCCAGCAGTGAAGCGGCGGTGGAGCAGTACTTC.

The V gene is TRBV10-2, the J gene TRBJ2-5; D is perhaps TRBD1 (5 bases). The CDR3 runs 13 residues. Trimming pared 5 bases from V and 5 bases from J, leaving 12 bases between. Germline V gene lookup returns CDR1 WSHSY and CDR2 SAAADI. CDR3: CASSQGSLETQYF. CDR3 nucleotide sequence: TGCGCCAGCAGTCAGGGTTCACTGGAGACCCAGTACTTC.

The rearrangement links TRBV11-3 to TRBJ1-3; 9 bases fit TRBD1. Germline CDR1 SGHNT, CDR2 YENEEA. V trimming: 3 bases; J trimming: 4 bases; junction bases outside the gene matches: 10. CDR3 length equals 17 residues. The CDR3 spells CASSFPRDRAAGNTIYF. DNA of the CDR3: TGTGCCAGCAGCTTTCCCCGGGACAGGGCCGCCGGAAACACCATATATTTT.

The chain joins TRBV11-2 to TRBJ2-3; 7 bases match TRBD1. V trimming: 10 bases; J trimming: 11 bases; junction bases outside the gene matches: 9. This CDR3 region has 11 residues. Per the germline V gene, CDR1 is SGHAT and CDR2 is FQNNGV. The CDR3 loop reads CATPPRDRQYF. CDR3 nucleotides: TGTGCCACCCCTCCCCGGGACAGGCAGTATTTT.

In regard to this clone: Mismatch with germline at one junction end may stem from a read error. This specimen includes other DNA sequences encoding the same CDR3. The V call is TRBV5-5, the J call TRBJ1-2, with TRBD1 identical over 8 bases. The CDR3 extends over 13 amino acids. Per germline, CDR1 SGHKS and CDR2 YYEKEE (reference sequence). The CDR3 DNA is TGTGCCAGCAGCTTGGCACAGGGGGATGGCTATACCTTC. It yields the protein CASSLAQGDGYTF.

CDR3 bases: TGTGCCAGCAGCCCTGACAGGGGGAATCAGCCCCAGCATTTT. Protein: CASSPDRGNQPQHF. This chain uses TRBV6-5 with TRBJ1-5, with 9 bases that match TRBD1. This CDR3 has 14 residues. Germline V gene data show CDR1 as MNHEY and CDR2 as SVGAGI. With 6 bases clipped from V and 4 bases from J, the junction kept 4 bases outside the gene matches.

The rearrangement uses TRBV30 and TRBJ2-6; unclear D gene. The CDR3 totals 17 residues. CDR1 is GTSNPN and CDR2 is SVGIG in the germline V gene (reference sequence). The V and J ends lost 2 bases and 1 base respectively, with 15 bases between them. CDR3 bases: TGTGCCTGGAGTTCTGGGCGCGCACCTTCTGGGGCCAACGTCCTGACTTTC. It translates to CAWSSGRAPSGANVLTF.

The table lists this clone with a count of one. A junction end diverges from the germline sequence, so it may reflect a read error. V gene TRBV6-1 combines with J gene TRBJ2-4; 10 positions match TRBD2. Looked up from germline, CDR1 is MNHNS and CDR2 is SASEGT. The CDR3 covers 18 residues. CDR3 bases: TGTGCCAGCAGTGAAGCGCATATAAGCGGGGGGGCCAAAGACATTCAGTACTTC. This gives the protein CASSEAHISGGAKDIQYF.

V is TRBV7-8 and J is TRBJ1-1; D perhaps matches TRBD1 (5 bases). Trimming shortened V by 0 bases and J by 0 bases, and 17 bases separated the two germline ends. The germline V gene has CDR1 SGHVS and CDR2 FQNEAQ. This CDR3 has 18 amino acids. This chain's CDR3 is CASSLARHQGTMNTEAFF. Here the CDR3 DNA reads TGTGCCAGCAGCTTAGCTAGACACCAGGGAACGATGAACACTGAAGCTTTCTTT.

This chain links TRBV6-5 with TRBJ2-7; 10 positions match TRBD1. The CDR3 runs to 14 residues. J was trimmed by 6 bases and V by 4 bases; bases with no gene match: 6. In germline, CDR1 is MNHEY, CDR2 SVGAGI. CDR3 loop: CASSSGTGVGEQYF. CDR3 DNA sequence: TGTGCCAGCAGTTCCGGGACAGGGGTGGGCGAGCAGTACTTC.

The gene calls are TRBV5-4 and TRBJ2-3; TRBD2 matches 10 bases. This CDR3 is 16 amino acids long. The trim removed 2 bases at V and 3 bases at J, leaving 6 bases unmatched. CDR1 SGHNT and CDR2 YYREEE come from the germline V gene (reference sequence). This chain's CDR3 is CASSFLSGRRTDTQYF. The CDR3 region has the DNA TGTGCCAGCAGCTTCCTTAGCGGGAGGCGGACAGATACGCAGTATTTT.

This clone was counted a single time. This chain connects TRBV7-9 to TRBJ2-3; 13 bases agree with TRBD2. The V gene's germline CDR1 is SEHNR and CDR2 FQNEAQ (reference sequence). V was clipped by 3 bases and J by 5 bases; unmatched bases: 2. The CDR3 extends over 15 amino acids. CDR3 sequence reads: CASSFWTSGGDTQYF. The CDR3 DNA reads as TGTGCCAGCAGCTTCTGGACTAGCGGGGGAGATACGCAGTATTTT.

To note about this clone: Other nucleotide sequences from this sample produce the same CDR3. CDR3 region: CASSVAGGPYNEQFF. The CDR3 DNA reads as TGTGCCAGCAGCGTAGCGGGGGGGCCTTACAATGAGCAGTTCTTC. The chain employs TRBV9 and TRBJ2-1, with 8 bases aligning to TRBD2. Germline V gives CDR1 SGDLS, CDR2 YYNGEE. Germline trimming cut 0 bases from V and 4 bases from J; bases unmatched to any gene: 3. The CDR3 length is 15 residues.

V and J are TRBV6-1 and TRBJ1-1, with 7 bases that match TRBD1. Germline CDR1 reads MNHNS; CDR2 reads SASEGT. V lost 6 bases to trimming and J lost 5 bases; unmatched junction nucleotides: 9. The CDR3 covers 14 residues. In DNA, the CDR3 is TGTGCCAGCAGCGCGTACAGGGGCTGGACTGAAGCTTTCTTT. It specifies CASSAYRGWTEAFF.